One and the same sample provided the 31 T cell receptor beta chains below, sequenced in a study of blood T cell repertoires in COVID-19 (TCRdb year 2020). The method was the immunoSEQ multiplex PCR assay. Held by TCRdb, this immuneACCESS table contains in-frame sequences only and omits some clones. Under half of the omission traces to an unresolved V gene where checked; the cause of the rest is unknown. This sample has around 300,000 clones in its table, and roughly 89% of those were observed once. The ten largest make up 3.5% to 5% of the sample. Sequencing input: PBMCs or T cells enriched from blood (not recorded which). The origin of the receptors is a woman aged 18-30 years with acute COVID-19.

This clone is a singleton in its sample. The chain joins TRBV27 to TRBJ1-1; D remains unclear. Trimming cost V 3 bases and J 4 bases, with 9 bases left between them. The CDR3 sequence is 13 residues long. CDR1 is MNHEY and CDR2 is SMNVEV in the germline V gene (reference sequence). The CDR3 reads CASSFKSPTEAFF. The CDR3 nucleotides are TGTGCCAGCAGTTTTAAGAGTCCCACTGAAGCTTTCTTT.

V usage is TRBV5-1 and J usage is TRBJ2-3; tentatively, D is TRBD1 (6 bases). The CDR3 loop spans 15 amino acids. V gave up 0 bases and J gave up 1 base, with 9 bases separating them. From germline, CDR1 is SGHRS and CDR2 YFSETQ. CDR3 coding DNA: TGCGCCAGCAGCTTGGTTGGGGGCGGCACAGATACGCAGTATTTT. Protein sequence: CASSLVGGGTDTQYF.

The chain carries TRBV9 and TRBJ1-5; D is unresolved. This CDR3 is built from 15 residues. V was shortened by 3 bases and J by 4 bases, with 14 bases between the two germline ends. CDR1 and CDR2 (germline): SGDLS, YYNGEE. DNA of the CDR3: TGTGCCAGCAGCGCAGCGTCCGGGATTAATCAGCCCCAGCATTTT. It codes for CASSAASGINQPQHF.

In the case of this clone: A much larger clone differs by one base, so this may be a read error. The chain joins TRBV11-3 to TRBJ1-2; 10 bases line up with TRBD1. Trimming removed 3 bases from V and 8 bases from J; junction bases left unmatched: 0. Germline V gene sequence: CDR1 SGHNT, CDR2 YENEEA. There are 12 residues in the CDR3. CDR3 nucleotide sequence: TGTGCCAGCAGCTTGACAGGGGGCGGCTACACCTTC. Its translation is CASSLTGGGYTF. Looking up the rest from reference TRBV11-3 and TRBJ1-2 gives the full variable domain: EAGVVQSPRYKIIEKKQPVAFWCNPISGHNTLYWYLQNLGQGPELLIRYENEEAVDDSQLPKDRFSAERLKGVDSTLKIQPAELGDSAVYLCASSLTGGGYTFGSGTRLTVV.

CDR3 loop: CASTGTGGTNEKLFF. The CDR3 coding sequence is TGTGCCTCCACCGGGACAGGGGGAACTAATGAAAAACTGTTTTTT. This rearrangement joins TRBV30 to TRBJ1-4, with TRBD1 matching 11 bases. CDR1 and CDR2 from the germline V gene are GTSNPN and SVGIG (reference sequence). The CDR3 runs 15 residues. V dropped 7 bases and J dropped 1; count of bases not matched to a gene: 5.

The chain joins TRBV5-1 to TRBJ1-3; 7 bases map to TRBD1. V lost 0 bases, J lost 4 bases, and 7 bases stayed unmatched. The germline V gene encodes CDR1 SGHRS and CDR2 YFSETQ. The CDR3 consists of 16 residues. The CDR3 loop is CASSLGDSWIGNTIYF. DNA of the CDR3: TGCGCCAGCAGCTTGGGGGACAGTTGGATCGGAAACACCATATATTTT.

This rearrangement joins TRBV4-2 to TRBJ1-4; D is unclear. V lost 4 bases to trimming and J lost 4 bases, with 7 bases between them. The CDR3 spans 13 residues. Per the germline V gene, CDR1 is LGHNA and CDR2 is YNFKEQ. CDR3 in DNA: TGTGCCAGCAGCCCGACGGGTAATGAAAAACTGTTTTTT. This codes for CASSPTGNEKLFF.

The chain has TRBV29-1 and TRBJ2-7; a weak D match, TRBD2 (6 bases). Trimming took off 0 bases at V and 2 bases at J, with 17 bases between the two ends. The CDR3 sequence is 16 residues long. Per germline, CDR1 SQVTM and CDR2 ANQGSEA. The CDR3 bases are TGCAGCGTTGAAGAGAGGGAGGTAGGCAGCCCCTACGAGCAGTACTTC. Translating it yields CSVEEREVGSPYEQYF.

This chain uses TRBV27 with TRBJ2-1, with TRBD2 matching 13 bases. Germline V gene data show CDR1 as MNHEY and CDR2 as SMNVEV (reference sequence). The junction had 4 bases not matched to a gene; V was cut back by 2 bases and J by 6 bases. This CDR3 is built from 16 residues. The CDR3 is CASSLPGLAGVNEQFF. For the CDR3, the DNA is TGTGCCAGCAGTTTACCCGGACTAGCGGGAGTCAATGAGCAGTTCTTC.

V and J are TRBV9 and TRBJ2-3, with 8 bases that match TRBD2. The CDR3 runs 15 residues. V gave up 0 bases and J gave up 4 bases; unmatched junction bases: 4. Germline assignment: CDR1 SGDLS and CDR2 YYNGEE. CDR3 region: CASSVGGTSSDTQYF. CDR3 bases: TGTGCCAGCAGCGTAGGTGGGACTAGTTCAGATACGCAGTATTTT.

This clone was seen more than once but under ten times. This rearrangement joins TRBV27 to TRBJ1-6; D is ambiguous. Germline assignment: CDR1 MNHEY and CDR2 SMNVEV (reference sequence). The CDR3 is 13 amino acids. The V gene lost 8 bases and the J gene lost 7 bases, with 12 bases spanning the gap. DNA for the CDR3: TGTGCCAGCCACGACGCCGGGAATTCACCCCTCCACTTT. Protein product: CASHDAGNSPLHF.

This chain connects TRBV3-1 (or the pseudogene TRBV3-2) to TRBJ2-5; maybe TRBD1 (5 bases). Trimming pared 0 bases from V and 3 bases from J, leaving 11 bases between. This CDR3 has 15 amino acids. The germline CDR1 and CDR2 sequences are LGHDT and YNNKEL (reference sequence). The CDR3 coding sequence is TGTGCCAGCAGCCAAGATGGTCAGGGTGAAGAGACCCAGTACTTC. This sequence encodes CASSQDGQGEETQYF.

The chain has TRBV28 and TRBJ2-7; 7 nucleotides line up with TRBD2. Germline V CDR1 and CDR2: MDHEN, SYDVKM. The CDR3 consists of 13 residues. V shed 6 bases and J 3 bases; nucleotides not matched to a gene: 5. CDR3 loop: CASSPGRGYEQYF. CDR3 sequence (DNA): TGTGCCAGCAGCCCAGGGAGGGGCTACGAGCAGTACTTC.

CDR3 nucleotide sequence: TGTGCCACCACCCGGGGGAGTAATGAAAAACTGTTTTTT. It codes for CATTRGSNEKLFF. The chain combines TRBV2 with TRBJ1-4, with D maybe TRBD1 (5 bases). Trimming shortened V by 10 bases and J by 4 bases, and 13 bases separated the two germline ends. In germline, CDR1 is SNHLY, CDR2 FYNNEI. CDR3 length equals 13 residues.

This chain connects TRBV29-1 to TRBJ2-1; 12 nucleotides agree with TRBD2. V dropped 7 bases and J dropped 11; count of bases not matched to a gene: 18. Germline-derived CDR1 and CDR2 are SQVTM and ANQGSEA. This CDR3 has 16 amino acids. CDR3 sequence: CSAEGPGLAGKEKQFF. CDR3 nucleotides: TGCAGCGCCGAGGGCCCCGGACTAGCGGGAAAAGAGAAGCAGTTCTTC.

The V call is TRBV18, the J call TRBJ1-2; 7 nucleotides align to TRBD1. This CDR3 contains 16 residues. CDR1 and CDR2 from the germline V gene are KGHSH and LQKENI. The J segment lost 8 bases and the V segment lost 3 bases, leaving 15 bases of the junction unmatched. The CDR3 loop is CASSPNEDGTERGYTF. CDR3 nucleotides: TGTGCCAGCTCACCTAACGAGGACGGGACAGAAAGGGGCTACACCTTC.

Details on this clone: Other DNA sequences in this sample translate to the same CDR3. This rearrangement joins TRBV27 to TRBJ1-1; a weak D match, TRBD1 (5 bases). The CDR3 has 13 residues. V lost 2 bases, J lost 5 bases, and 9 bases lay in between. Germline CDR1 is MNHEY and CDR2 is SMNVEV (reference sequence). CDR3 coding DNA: TGTGCCAGCAGTTTAAGGGGAAATACTGAAGCTTTCTTT. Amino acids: CASSLRGNTEAFF.

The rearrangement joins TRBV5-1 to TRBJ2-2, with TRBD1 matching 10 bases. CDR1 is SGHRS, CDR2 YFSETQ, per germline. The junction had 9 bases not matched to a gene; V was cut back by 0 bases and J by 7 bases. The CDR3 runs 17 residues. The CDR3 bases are TGCGCCAGCAGCTTGGCCGCCGGGACAGGGGCTGTCGGGGAGCTGTTTTTT. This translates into CASSLAAGTGAVGELFF.

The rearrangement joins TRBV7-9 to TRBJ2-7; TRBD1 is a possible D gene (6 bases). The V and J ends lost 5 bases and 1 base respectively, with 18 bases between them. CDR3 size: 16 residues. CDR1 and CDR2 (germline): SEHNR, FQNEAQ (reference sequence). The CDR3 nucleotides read TGTGCCAGCAGCAGATCTAAACAGGGAAGGTCCTACGAGCAGTACTTC. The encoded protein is CASSRSKQGRSYEQYF.

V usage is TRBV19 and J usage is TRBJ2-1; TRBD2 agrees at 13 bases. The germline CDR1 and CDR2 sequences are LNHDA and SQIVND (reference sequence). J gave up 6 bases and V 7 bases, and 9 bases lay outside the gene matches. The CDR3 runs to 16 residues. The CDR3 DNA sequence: TGTGCCAGTAATGGGGGGACTAGCGGGATATCCAATGAGCAGTTCTTC. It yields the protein CASNGGTSGISNEQFF.

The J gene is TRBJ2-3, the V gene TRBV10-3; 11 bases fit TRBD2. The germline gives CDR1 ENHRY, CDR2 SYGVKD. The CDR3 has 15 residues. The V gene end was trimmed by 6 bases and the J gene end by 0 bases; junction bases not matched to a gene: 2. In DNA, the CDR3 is TGTGCCATCAGGGGGACTAGCGGAAGCACAGATACGCAGTATTTT. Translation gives CAIRGTSGSTDTQYF.

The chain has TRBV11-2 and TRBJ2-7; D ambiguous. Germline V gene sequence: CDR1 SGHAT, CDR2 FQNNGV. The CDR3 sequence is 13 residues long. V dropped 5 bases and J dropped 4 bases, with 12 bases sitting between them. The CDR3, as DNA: TGTGCCAGCAGCCTCGAGGCGATTTACGAGCAGTACTTC. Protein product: CASSLEAIYEQYF.

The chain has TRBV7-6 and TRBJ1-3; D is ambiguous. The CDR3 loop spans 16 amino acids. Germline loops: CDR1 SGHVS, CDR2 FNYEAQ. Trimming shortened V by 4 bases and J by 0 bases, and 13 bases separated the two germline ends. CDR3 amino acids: CASSSSTSHSGNTIYF. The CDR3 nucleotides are TGTGCCAGCAGCTCCTCGACAAGCCACTCTGGAAACACCATATATTTT.

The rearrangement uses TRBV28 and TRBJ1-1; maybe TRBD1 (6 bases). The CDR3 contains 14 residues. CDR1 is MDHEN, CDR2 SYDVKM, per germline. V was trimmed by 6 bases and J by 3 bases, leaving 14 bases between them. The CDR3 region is CASSSGQSYTEAFF. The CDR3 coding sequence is TGTGCCAGCAGCTCCGGACAGTCCTACACTGAAGCTTTCTTT.

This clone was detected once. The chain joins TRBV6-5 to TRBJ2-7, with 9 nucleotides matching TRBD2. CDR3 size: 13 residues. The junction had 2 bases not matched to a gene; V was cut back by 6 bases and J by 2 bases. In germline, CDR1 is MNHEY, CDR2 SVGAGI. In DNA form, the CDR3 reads TGTGCCAGCAGAGGCGGGAGGGCCTACGAGCAGTACTTC. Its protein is CASRGGRAYEQYF.

DNA of the CDR3: TGTGCCAGCAGCTCTGGGCTAGCGGGAGGGACCGAGCAGTTCTTC. Its protein is CASSSGLAGGTEQFF. The rearrangement joins TRBV7-2 to TRBJ2-1; 12 bases fit TRBD2. With V trimmed by 4 bases and J by 10 bases, 8 bases remained unmatched. This CDR3 has 15 amino acids. CDR1 SGHTA and CDR2 FQGNSA come from the germline V gene.

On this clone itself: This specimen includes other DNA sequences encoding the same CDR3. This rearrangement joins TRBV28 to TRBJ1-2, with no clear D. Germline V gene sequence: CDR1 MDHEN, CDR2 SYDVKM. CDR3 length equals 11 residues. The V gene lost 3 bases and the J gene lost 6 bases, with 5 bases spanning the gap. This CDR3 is CASSFRDGYTF. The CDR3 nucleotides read TGTGCCAGCAGTTTTAGAGATGGCTACACCTTC.

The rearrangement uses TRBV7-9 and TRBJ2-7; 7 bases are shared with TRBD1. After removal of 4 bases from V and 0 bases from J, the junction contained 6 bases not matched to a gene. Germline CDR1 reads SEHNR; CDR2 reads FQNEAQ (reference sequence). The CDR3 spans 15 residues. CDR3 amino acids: CASSSLQGNSYEQYF. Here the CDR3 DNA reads TGTGCCAGCAGCTCCCTACAGGGGAACTCCTACGAGCAGTACTTC.

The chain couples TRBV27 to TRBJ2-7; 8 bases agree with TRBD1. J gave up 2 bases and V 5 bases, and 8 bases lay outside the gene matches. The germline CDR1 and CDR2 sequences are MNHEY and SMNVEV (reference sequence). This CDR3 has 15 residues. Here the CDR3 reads CASSPPGQAPYEQYF. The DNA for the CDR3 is TGTGCCAGCAGTCCACCGGGACAGGCCCCCTACGAGCAGTACTTC.

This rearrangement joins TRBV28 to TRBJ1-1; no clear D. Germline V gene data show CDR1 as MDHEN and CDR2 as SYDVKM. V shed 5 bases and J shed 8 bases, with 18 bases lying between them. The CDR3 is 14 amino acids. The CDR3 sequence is CASSREITQREAFF. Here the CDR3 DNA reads TGTGCCAGCAGTCGAGAGATCACTCAAAGAGAAGCTTTCTTT.

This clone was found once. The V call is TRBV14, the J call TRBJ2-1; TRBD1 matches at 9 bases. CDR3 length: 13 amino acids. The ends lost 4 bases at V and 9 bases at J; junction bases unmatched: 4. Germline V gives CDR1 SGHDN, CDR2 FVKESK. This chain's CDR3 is CASSLRQGGEQFF. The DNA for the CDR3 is TGTGCCAGCAGCCTCCGACAGGGGGGTGAGCAGTTCTTC.